This T cell receptor (beta chain) appears in the sequencing data of a study of blood T cell repertoires in COVID-19. Study-wide background: COVID-19 samples from acute and convalescent phases originated in the United States, Italy and Spain.

Original analysis: Reference gene primers were amplified, and this amplification served to estimate nucleated cell counts. Assay: immunoSEQ multiplex PCR; the TCRdb copy retains only in-frame clones and omits some. The V and J calls and clone size were taken over from that table, and D and trimming were inferred from the DNA. The top ten hold approximately 10% of the sample, which has roughly 190,000 clones, roughly 81% seen once. The source of this sequence is a woman between 35 and 50 years old with COVID-19, enrolled during active disease. The sequenced sample was peripheral blood.

As DNA, the CDR3 is TGTGCCTGGACGAAAACCGGGACAGATTTGCTGTTTTTT. It is translated as CAWTKTGTDLLFF. The rearrangement joins TRBV30 to TRBJ1-4; 7 nucleotides align to TRBD1. The ends lost 4 bases at V and 14 bases at J; junction bases unmatched: 13. The CDR3 runs to 13 residues. Germline V lookup: CDR1 GTSNPN, CDR2 SVGIG (reference sequence).